These 20 T cell receptor beta chains originate from one sample sequenced in a study of T cell responses to AZD1222 COVID-19 vaccine. Some clones are missing from TCRdb's copy, which holds only in-frame ones; the method was immunoSEQ multiplex PCR. This table holds roughly 250,000 clones, over 85% found once. The source material was peripheral blood, sampled on day 0 of AZD1222 vaccination. The receptors shown here come from an adult in good health.

This rearrangement joins TRBV7-6 to TRBJ2-7, with 7 positions matching TRBD1. J was trimmed by 7 bases and V by 4 bases; bases with no gene match: 1. This CDR3 has 11 residues. Germline V gives CDR1 SGHVS, CDR2 FNYEAQ. CDR3: CASSSRGEQYF. CDR3 DNA: TGTGCCAGCAGCTCCAGGGGGGAGCAGTACTTC.

The V gene is TRBV29-1, the J gene TRBJ2-1, with 7 bases fitting TRBD2. After removal of 7 bases from V and 9 bases from J, the junction contained 12 bases not matched to a gene. In germline, CDR1 is SQVTM, CDR2 ANQGSEA. The CDR3 loop spans 13 amino acids. The CDR3 coding sequence is TGCAGCGAAACTCCGGGACTAACTGGTGAGCAGTTCTTC. Amino acids: CSETPGLTGEQFF.

This chain uses TRBV7-9 with TRBJ2-3; D uncertain. Trimming pared 4 bases from V and 3 bases from J, leaving 20 bases between. Germline CDR1 reads SEHNR; CDR2 reads FQNEAQ (reference sequence). The CDR3 is made up of 17 amino acids. CDR3 sequence (DNA): TGTGCCAGCAGCTACCTCGGACGAGCTATGAGGACAGATACGCAGTATTTT. Amino acids: CASSYLGRAMRTDTQYF.

The chain is built from TRBV2 and TRBJ2-6; D unclear. Germline assignment: CDR1 SNHLY and CDR2 FYNNEI. V was clipped by 4 bases and J by 0 bases, with 4 bases between them. The CDR3 covers 14 residues. CDR3 protein: CASSVSSGANVLTF. CDR3 DNA sequence: TGTGCCAGCAGTGTTTCCTCTGGGGCCAACGTCCTGACTTTC.

The chain has TRBV28 and TRBJ2-7, with TRBD1 matching over 9 bases. CDR3 size: 14 residues. The ends lost 5 bases at V and 5 bases at J; junction bases unmatched: 7. Germline V gene lookup returns CDR1 MDHEN and CDR2 SYDVKM. This chain's CDR3 is CASSPGQGIHEQYF. The CDR3 nucleotides are TGTGCCAGCAGTCCGGGACAGGGTATCCACGAGCAGTACTTC.

The chain is built from TRBV21-1 and TRBJ1-1; the table's D call, TRBD1, has no DNA check behind it. TRBV21-1 is deemed a pseudogene. The CDR3 has 13 residues. Here the CDR3 DNA reads TGTGCCAGCAGCAAAAAAAGGGGGAATGGGGCTTTCTTT. Translating it yields CASSKKRGNGAFF.

This clone was recorded a few times. The CDR3 here is CASSPPGGMTYEQYF. The CDR3, as DNA: TGTGCCAGCAGTCCTCCCGGGGGGATGACCTACGAGCAGTACTTC. V is TRBV6-5 and J is TRBJ2-7, with 7 bases that match TRBD2. This CDR3 has 15 residues. Germline loops: CDR1 MNHEY, CDR2 SVGAGI. Trimming took 5 bases from V and 2 from J; bases not matched to a gene: 9.

The genes are TRBV10-3 and TRBJ1-5; unclear D gene. With 11 bases removed from V and 1 base from J, the gap between germline ends came to 9 bases. Germline CDR1 is ENHRY and CDR2 is SYGVKD. The CDR3 consists of 12 residues. In DNA form, the CDR3 reads TGTGCCGCCGTCTTGAGCAATCAGCCCCAGCATTTT. Encoded protein: CAAVLSNQPQHF.

V and J are TRBV4-2 and TRBJ2-1, with D tentatively TRBD1 or TRBD2 (5 bases each). The CDR3 is 14 residues long. Trimming took 1 base from V and 8 from J, leaving 12 bases between them. Germline V gene data show CDR1 as LGHNA and CDR2 as YNFKEQ. In nucleotides, the CDR3 is TGTGCCAGCAGCCAAGTGAACCGGGGCGATGAGCAGTTCTTC. It encodes CASSQVNRGDEQFF.

The chain uses TRBV4-2 and TRBJ2-1; 9 positions agree with TRBD2. In germline, CDR1 is LGHNA, CDR2 YNFKEQ. This CDR3 region has 17 residues. J gave up 0 bases and V 1 base, and 4 bases lay outside the gene matches. Here the CDR3 DNA reads TGTGCCAGCAGCCAAGGCACAGCGGGAGGCTCCTACAATGAGCAGTTCTTC. Protein: CASSQGTAGGSYNEQFF.

The J gene is TRBJ1-6, the V gene TRBV28; tentative D call: TRBD1 (5 bases). The CDR3 has 13 amino acids. The V end lost 2 bases, the J end lost 10 bases, and 9 bases lay between the germline ends. Germline V CDR1 and CDR2: MDHEN, SYDVKM. The CDR3 DNA reads TGTGCCAGCAGTTTACAGGGTCGCTCACCCCTCCACTTT. Its protein is CASSLQGRSPLHF.

V is TRBV27 and J is TRBJ1-2; 10 bases agree with TRBD1. Germline-derived CDR1 and CDR2 are MNHEY and SMNVEV (reference sequence). The CDR3 contains 15 residues. The V segment lost 6 bases and the J segment 3 bases; nucleotides outside the gene matches: 7. The CDR3 coding sequence is TGTGCCAGCAGCCAGACTGGACAGGGGGACTATGGCTACACCTTC. Protein sequence: CASSQTGQGDYGYTF.

This clone was detected only once. This CDR3 reads CASSLEVIGDTTYEQYF. Written as DNA, the CDR3 is TGTGCCAGCAGCTTGGAGGTTATCGGGGACACCACCTACGAGCAGTACTTC. The chain combines TRBV5-6 with TRBJ2-7; D is perhaps TRBD1 (6 bases). Germline assignment: CDR1 SGHDT and CDR2 YYEEEE. The V and J ends lost 0 bases and 2 bases respectively, with 18 bases between them. The CDR3 runs 17 residues.

J is TRBJ1-4 and V is TRBV2; the D is unclear. The CDR3 consists of 14 residues. From germline, CDR1 is SNHLY and CDR2 FYNNEI. Trimming removed 6 bases at V and 0 bases at J, with 8 bases between. CDR3 residues: CASRRHTTNEKLFF. CDR3 DNA: TGTGCCAGCAGAAGACATACAACTAATGAAAAACTGTTTTTT.

This chain uses TRBV18 with TRBJ1-2, with 7 positions matching TRBD1. After removal of 4 bases from V and 8 bases from J, the junction contained 10 bases not matched to a gene. The CDR3 length is 14 residues. In germline, CDR1 is KGHSH, CDR2 LQKENI. CDR3 loop: CASSLRDRAEGYTF. For the CDR3, the DNA is TGTGCCAGCTCACTAAGGGACAGAGCGGAGGGCTACACCTTC.

The chain has TRBV7-9 and TRBJ1-6, with no clear D. Germline V gene data show CDR1 as SEHNR and CDR2 as FQNEAQ (reference sequence). Trimming shortened V by 1 base and J by 15 bases, and 10 bases separated the two germline ends. The CDR3 has 12 amino acids. This CDR3 is CASSLGSGSLHF. For the CDR3, the DNA is TGTGCCAGCAGCTTAGGGTCGGGAAGCCTCCACTTT.

This chain uses TRBV4-2 with TRBJ1-5; D remains unclear. Trimming removed 0 bases at V and 7 bases at J, with 16 bases between. This CDR3 has 16 residues. Germline V gives CDR1 LGHNA, CDR2 YNFKEQ. CDR3 amino acids: CASSQDRGVQSQPQHF. The CDR3 DNA reads TGTGCCAGCAGCCAAGATCGCGGAGTACAATCCCAGCCCCAGCATTTT.

V is TRBV7-2 and J is TRBJ2-5, with 12 bases that match TRBD2. Germline trimming cut 1 base from V and 5 bases from J; bases unmatched to any gene: 2. The CDR3 extends over 15 amino acids. Germline V gene lookup returns CDR1 SGHTA and CDR2 FQGNSA. As DNA, the CDR3 is TGTGCCAGCAGCTTAGGGCTAGCGGGGGGGGAGACCCAGTACTTC. As protein: CASSLGLAGGETQYF.

This clone came up once. The CDR3, as DNA: TGTGCCAGTAGTATGCGGCCGACCTACGAGCAGTACTTC. Its protein product is CASSMRPTYEQYF. The chain recombines TRBV19 with TRBJ2-7; no reliable D call. Germline CDR1 is LNHDA and CDR2 is SQIVND (reference sequence). The CDR3 loop spans 13 amino acids. V lost 3 bases, J lost 2 bases, and 8 bases lay in between.

The chain employs TRBV19 and TRBJ1-2, with no clear D. The V and J ends lost 3 bases and 7 bases respectively, with 9 bases between them. CDR3 length equals 12 residues. CDR1 is LNHDA, CDR2 SQIVND, per germline (reference sequence). CDR3 protein: CASSMRRIGYTF. The CDR3 DNA reads TGTGCCAGTAGTATGCGGCGGATTGGCTACACCTTC.